This T cell receptor beta chain was retrieved from a study of cytomegalovirus exposure and HLA in healthy donors. CDR3 length equals 16 residues. Germline V gene lookup returns CDR1 SGHRS and CDR2 YFSETQ. V was trimmed by 3 bases and J by 1 base, leaving 16 bases between them. Study outcomes and limitations: CMV antigen specificity was confirmed in vitro for a few CMV-associated chains.

The PCR made use of 60 Vbeta and 13 Jbeta primers. The table came from immunoSEQ multiplex PCR; TCRdb's copy has only in-frame clones and leaves some out. The sample records hundreds of thousands of clones, around four fifths being singletons. The table lists this clone with a few counts. Its antigen is unknown. Material: PBMCs. This sequence originates from a male donor in good health and CMV-seronegative. V is TRBV5-1 and J is TRBJ1-1, with D maybe TRBD1 (5 bases). The CDR3 sequence: CASSSREGRGNTEAFF. CDR3 bases: TGCGCCAGCAGCTCCCGGGAGGGGAGGGGGAACACTGAAGCTTTCTTT.